The next 11 T cell receptor beta chains were all read from a single sample in a study of T cells after yellow fever vaccination. TCRdb analysed the 5' RACE reads with MiXCR anew, one entry per CDR3 protein. The sample contains some 260,000 distinct CDR3 sequences, roughly 5.6% of which appear only once. This material consisted of CD4+ T cells sorted from PBMCs, taken on the day of the yellow fever booster vaccination. The receptors come from a young man who received the YFV17D yellow fever vaccine.

This clonotype was counted a few times. The chain links TRBV12-3 or TRBV12-4 to TRBJ2-1; TRBD2 aligns across 10 bases. There are 14 residues in the CDR3. The ends lost 4 bases at V and 8 bases at J; junction bases unmatched: 5. The CDR3 coding sequence is TGTGCCAGCAGTTCTAGCGGGGGATGGCATGAGCAGTTCTTC. It translates to CASSSSGGWHEQFF.

This clonotype showed up just a few times. This chain connects TRBV18 to TRBJ2-7; D not certain. This CDR3 contains 13 residues. V was trimmed by 3 bases and J by 7 bases, leaving 13 bases between them. Germline loops: CDR1 KGHSH, CDR2 LQKENI. CDR3 sequence (DNA): TGTGCCAGCTCACCCCCGACATGGAAGGAGCAGTACTTC. This gives the protein CASSPPTWKEQYF. The entire variable domain, with the rest obtained from reference TRBV18 and TRBJ2-7, is as follows: NAGVMQNPRHLVRRRGQEARLRCSPMKGHSHVYWYRQLPEEGLKFMVYLQKENIIDESGMPKERFSAEFPKEGPSILRIQQVVRGDSAAYFCASSPPTWKEQYFGPGTRLTVT.

The chain uses TRBV20-1 and TRBJ2-1, with TRBD1 identical over 10 bases. This CDR3 is 16 amino acids long. The V and J ends lost 2 bases and 10 bases, in that order; junction bases with no gene match: 14. Per the germline V gene, CDR1 is DFQATT and CDR2 is SNEGSKA (reference sequence). The CDR3 sequence: CSARPLRGQGKGEQFF. CDR3 DNA: TGCAGTGCTAGACCGCTTAGGGGACAGGGGAAGGGCGAGCAGTTCTTC.

The rearrangement joins TRBV5-1 to TRBJ2-4, with D possibly being TRBD1 (6 bases). Deletions cut 4 bases from V and 0 bases from J, with 11 bases between. The CDR3 covers 15 residues. Germline V gene sequence: CDR1 SGHRS, CDR2 YFSETQ. CDR3 coding DNA: TGCGCCAGCAGCGGGGACACCCTAGCCAAAAACATTCAGTACTTC. This sequence encodes CASSGDTLAKNIQYF.

This clonotype occurred a few times. CDR3 DNA sequence: TGTGCCAGCAGCGTAGGCAGTTTAGGTCAGCCCCAGCATTTT. It is translated as CASSVGSLGQPQHF. This sequence joins TRBV9 and TRBJ1-5, with D unclear. Trimming pared 0 bases from V and 6 bases from J, leaving 10 bases between. The germline CDR1 and CDR2 sequences are SGDLS and YYNGEE. The CDR3 runs to 14 residues.

The chain carries TRBV19 and TRBJ2-1; TRBD1 agrees at 7 bases. The CDR3 covers 14 residues. The ends lost 4 bases at V and 4 bases at J; junction bases unmatched: 4. Germline CDR1 reads LNHDA; CDR2 reads SQIVND (reference sequence). CDR3 region: CASSRGTEYNEQFF. DNA for the CDR3: TGTGCCAGTAGTAGGGGGACAGAATACAATGAGCAGTTCTTC. The variable domain in full, with the rest retrieved from reference TRBV19 and TRBJ2-1, is DGGITQSPKYLFRKEGQNVTLSCEQNLNHDAMYWYRQDPGQGLRLIYYSQIVNDFQKGDIAEGYSVSREKKESFPLTVTSAQKNPTAFYLCASSRGTEYNEQFFGPGTRLTVL.

This clonotype was recorded a few times. V is TRBV20-1 and J is TRBJ2-1; D may match TRBD1 or TRBD2 (5 bases each). This CDR3 spans 11 amino acids. The germline V gene encodes CDR1 DFQATT and CDR2 SNEGSKA (reference sequence). V was clipped by 4 bases and J by 10 bases, with 11 bases between them. In DNA form, the CDR3 reads TGCAGTGCTACCCGGGGCCGGGAGCAGTTCTTC. This translates into CSATRGREQFF.

This chain connects TRBV20-1 to TRBJ2-2; weak D call: TRBD2 (6 bases). The CDR3 extends over 14 amino acids. Between the trimmed V and J ends, which lost 1 base and 8 bases, there was a span of 14 bases. Germline V gene sequence: CDR1 DFQATT, CDR2 SNEGSKA (reference sequence). As DNA, the CDR3 is TGCAGTGCTAGAGCCTCGGGACTCCTAGGGGAGCTGTTTTTT. Encoded protein: CSARASGLLGELFF.

This clonotype turned up a few times. The gene calls are TRBV25-1 and TRBJ2-7; no clear D. The length of the CDR3 is 13 residues. V gave up 2 bases and J gave up 9 bases, with 14 bases separating them. The germline V gene encodes CDR1 MGHDK and CDR2 SYGVNS. The CDR3: CASSEVVRVAQYF. The CDR3 region has the DNA TGTGCCAGCAGTGAAGTAGTTAGGGTTGCGCAGTACTTC.

The V and J genes are TRBV4-3 and TRBJ2-7; perhaps TRBD1 as D (6 bases). V lost 0 bases to trimming and J lost 7 bases, with 16 bases between them. This CDR3 region has 15 residues. Looked up from germline, CDR1 is LGHNA and CDR2 is YSLEER. The CDR3 sequence: CASSQDLGTTTEQYF. The DNA of the CDR3 is TGCGCCAGCAGCCAAGATCTAGGGACAACTACAGAGCAGTACTTC.

The chain uses TRBV2 and TRBJ1-2; D might be TRBD1 (6 bases). This CDR3 has 14 amino acids. Trimming removed 6 bases at V and 0 bases at J, with 11 bases between. From germline, CDR1 is SNHLY and CDR2 FYNNEI. CDR3 region: CASREQGSNYGYTF. CDR3 DNA: TGTGCCAGCAGAGAACAGGGTTCTAACTATGGCTACACCTTC.